A selection of T cell receptor beta chains follows, all from one sample in a study of control samples from healthy donors and cancer patients. Libraries were prepared by immunoSEQ multiplex PCR; TCRdb keeps only in-frame clonotypes and omits some of them. The sample holds under 450,000 clones, 80% to 95% seen once. Sequencing was done on a sample of PBMCs. These receptors originate from a man in his forties with head and neck cancer. The CDR3 runs from the conserved cysteine through the conserved F or W. The order of the fields is clone size, V gene, D gene, J gene, CDR3 DNA, CDR3 protein. A D gene is named only where the DNA matches it firmly. Not every row has a clone size; where given, it reads once, few, many or a size class.

-,TRBV11-2,TRBD1,TRBJ1-1,TGTGCCAGCAGCTTAACAGGGGGCAGCACTGAAGCTTTCTTT,CASSLTGGSTEAFF
-,TRBV30,-,TRBJ1-1,TGTGCCTGGAGTGTACTTTTACAGGGAATTGGACCGAACACTGAAGCTTTCTTT,CAWSVLLQGIGPNTEAFF
-,TRBV15,-,TRBJ1-6,TGTGCCACCAGCAGAGATCGGGGGACGGTACCCCTCCACTTT,CATSRDRGTVPLHF
-,TRBV5-1,TRBD1,TRBJ2-7,TGCGCCAGCACGCCCACCGGGACAGGCAACTACGAGCAGTACTTC,CASTPTGTGNYEQYF
-,TRBV19,TRBD2,TRBJ2-1,TGTGCCAGTAGTATGAGGGCTAGCGGAAGGCTAAATGAGCAGTTCTTC,CASSMRASGRLNEQFF
-,TRBV28,-,TRBJ1-2,TGTGCCAGCAGTTCTCCCCGTGACTATGGCTACACCTTC,CASSSPRDYGYTF
-,TRBV29-1,TRBD1,TRBJ2-3,TGCAGCTTAGGACAGGGGGCACCAGATACGCAGTATTTT,CSLGQGAPDTQYF
few,TRBV19,-,TRBJ1-6,TGTGCCAGTAGTTTTCGTAATTCACCCCTCCACTTT,CASSFRNSPLHF
-,TRBV24-1,TRBD2,TRBJ2-5,TGTGCCACCAGTGGGCTAGCGGGAAAAGAGACCCAGTACTTC,CATSGLAGKETQYF
-,TRBV4-3,TRBD1,TRBJ2-1,TGCGCCAGCAGCCAAGAGTACAGGGGACACAATGAGCAGTTCTTC,CASSQEYRGHNEQFF
-,TRBV27,-,TRBJ1-6,TGTGCCAGCAGTCCCCAGGGGTACAATTCACCCCTCCACTTT,CASSPQGYNSPLHF
-,TRBV7-8,TRBD2,TRBJ2-1,TGTGCCAGCAGCTTAGACCGGGGGGATGAGCAGTTCTTC,CASSLDRGDEQFF
-,TRBV7-3,TRBD2,TRBJ2-1,TGTGCCAGCAGCTTAACGTCGGCTAGCGGAACCAATGAGCAGTTCTTC,CASSLTSASGTNEQFF
-,TRBV30,-,TRBJ2-7,TGTGCCTGGACAGGCCACCTTGGGGGTTCCTACGAGCAGTACTTC,CAWTGHLGGSYEQYF
-,TRBV3-1/TRBV3-2,-,TRBJ1-3,TGTGCCAGCAGCCAAGAGGCACGGCTCGGAAACACCATATATTTT,CASSQEARLGNTIYF
-,TRBV30,-,TRBJ1-5,TGTGCCTGGAGGGGACCCGGGAGCAATCAGCCCCAGCATTTT,CAWRGPGSNQPQHF
-,TRBV5-5,-,TRBJ1-6,TGTGCCAGCAGCTTCGGTCAGGGAGCGTCACCCCTCCACTTT,CASSFGQGASPLHF
-,TRBV30,-,TRBJ1-4,TGTGCCTGGAGTACAACAGTTAATGAAAAACTGTTTTTT,CAWSTTVNEKLFF
-,TRBV18,-,TRBJ2-7,TGTGCCAGCTCACCCAAACTCCGGGACTCTCTTACCTACGAGCAGTACTTC,CASSPKLRDSLTYEQYF
-,TRBV28,-,TRBJ1-1,TGTGCCAGCAGTCCCCACAGTCAATCGAACACTGAAGCTTTCTTT,CASSPHSQSNTEAFF
-,TRBV27,-,TRBJ2-7,TGTGCCAGCAGTCCCCGGCCGATCTATTCCTCCGCTCGCGAGCAGTACTTC,CASSPRPIYSSAREQYF
once,TRBV4-1,TRBD2,TRBJ2-1,TGCGCCAGCAGCCAAGGCGCTAGCGGGGCTTACAATGAGCAGTTCTTC,CASSQGASGAYNEQFF
-,TRBV27,-,TRBJ1-5,TGTGCCAGCAGTTTATTAGGGGTCGGGGGCAATCAGCCCCAGCATTTT,CASSLLGVGGNQPQHF
-,TRBV28,-,TRBJ1-5,TGTGCCAGCAGCTACGGGGGTCGGCGCAATCAGCCCCAGCATTTT,CASSYGGRRNQPQHF